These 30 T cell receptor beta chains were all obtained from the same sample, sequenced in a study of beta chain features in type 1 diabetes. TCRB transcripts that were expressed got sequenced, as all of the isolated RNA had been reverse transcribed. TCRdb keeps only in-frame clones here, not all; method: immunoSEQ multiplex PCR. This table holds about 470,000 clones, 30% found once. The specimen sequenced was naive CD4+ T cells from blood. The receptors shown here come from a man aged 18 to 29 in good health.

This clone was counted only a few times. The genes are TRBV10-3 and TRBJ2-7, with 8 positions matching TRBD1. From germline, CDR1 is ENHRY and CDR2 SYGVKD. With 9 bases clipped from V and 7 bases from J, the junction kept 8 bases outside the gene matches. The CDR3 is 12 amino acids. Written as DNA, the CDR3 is TGTGCCATATACCAGGGGGCTGGTGAGCAGTACTTC. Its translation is CAIYQGAGEQYF.

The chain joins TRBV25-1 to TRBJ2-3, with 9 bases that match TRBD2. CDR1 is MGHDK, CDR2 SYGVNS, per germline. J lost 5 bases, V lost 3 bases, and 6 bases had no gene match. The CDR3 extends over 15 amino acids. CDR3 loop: CASSDPGAGGDTQYF. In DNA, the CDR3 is TGTGCCAGCAGTGACCCCGGAGCGGGAGGAGATACGCAGTATTTT.

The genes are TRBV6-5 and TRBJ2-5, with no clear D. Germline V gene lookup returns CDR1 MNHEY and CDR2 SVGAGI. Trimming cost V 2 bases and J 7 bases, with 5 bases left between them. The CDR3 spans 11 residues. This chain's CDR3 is CASSYMLTQYF. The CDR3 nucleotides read TGTGCCAGCAGTTACATGCTGACCCAGTACTTC.

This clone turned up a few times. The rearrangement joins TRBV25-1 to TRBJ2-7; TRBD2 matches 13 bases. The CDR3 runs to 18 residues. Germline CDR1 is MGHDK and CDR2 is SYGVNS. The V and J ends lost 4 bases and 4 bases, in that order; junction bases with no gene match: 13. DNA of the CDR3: TGTGCCAGCAGTGCACAGGGGGCGACTAGCGGGAGGTCATACGAGCAGTACTTC. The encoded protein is CASSAQGATSGRSYEQYF.

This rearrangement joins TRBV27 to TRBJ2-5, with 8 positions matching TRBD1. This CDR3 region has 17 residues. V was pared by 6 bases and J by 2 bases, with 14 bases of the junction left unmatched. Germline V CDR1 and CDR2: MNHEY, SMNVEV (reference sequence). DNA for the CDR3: TGTGCCAGCAGGCCTAGGAGACAGGGGCTGGGGCAAGAGACCCAGTACTTC. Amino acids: CASRPRRQGLGQETQYF.

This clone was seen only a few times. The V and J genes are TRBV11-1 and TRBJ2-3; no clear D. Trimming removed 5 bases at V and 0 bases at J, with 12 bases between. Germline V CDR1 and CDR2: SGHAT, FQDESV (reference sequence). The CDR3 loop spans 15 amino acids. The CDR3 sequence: CASSLSRPSTDTQYF. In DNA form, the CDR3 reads TGTGCCAGCAGCCTCTCTAGGCCCAGCACAGATACGCAGTATTTT.

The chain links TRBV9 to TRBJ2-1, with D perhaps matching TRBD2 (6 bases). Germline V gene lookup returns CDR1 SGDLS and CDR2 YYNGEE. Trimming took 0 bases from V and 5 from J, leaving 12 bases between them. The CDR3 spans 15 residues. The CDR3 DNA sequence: TGTGCCAGCAGCGTAGGGCTAGCGCACGACAATGAGCAGTTCTTC. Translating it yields CASSVGLAHDNEQFF.

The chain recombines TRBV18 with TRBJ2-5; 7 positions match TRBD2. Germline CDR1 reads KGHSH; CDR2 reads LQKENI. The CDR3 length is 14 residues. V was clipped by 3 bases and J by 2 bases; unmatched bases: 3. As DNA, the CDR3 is TGTGCCAGCTCACCGGCTAGCGGACAAGAGACCCAGTACTTC. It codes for CASSPASGQETQYF.

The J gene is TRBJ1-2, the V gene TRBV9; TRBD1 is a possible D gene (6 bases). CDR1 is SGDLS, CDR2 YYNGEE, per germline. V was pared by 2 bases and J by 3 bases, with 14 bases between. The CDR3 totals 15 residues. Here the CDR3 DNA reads TGTGCCAGCAGCGTGGGGGACACCCTTGACTATGGCTACACCTTC. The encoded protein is CASSVGDTLDYGYTF. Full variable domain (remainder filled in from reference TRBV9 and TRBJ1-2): DSGVTQTPKHLITATGQRVTLRCSPRSGDLSVYWYQQSLDQGLQFLIQYYNGEERAKGNILERFSAQQFPDLHSELNLSSLELGDSALYFCASSVGDTLDYGYTFGSGTRLTVV.

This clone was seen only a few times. CDR3 in DNA: TGTGCCTGGAGAGGGGTCCTGGAGACCCAGTACTTC. Translated: CAWRGVLETQYF. The J gene is TRBJ2-5, the V gene TRBV30; TRBD1 is a possible D gene (5 bases). CDR1 and CDR2 from the germline V gene are GTSNPN and SVGIG (reference sequence). The germline V and J ends were trimmed by 3 bases and 5 bases, with 10 bases remaining between them. The CDR3 sequence is 12 residues long.

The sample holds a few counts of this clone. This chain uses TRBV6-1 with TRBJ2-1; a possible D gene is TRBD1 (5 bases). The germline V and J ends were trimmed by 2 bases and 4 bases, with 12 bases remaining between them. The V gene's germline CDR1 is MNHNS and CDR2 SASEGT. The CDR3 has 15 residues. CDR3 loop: CASSERGGRYNEQFF. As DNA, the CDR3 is TGTGCCAGCAGTGAAAGGGGCGGACGGTACAATGAGCAGTTCTTC.

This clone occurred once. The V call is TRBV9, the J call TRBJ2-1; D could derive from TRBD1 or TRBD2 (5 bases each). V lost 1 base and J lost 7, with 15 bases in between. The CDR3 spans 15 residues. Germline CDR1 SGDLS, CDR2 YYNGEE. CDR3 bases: TGTGCCAGCAGCGTAAGGGGTCGAGGCGGGAATGAGCAGTTCTTC. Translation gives CASSVRGRGGNEQFF.

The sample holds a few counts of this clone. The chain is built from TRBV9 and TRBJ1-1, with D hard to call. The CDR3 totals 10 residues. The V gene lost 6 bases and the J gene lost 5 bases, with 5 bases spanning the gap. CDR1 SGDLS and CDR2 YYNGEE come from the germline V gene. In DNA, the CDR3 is TGTGCCAGCATCAGGACTGAAGCTTTCTTT. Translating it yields CASIRTEAFF.

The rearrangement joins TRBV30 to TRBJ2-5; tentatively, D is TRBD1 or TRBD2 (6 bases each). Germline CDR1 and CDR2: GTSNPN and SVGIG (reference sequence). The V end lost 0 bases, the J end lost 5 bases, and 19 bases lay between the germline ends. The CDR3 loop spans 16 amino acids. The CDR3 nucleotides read TGTGCCTGGAGTGTATCCGGGGGCCTTTCAAGGGAGACCCAGTACTTC. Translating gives CAWSVSGGLSRETQYF.

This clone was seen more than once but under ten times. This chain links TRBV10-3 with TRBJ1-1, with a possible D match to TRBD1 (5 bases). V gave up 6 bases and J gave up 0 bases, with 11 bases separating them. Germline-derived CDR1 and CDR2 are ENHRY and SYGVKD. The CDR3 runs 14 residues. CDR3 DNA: TGTGCCATCAGCCCCGGGGGAATGAACACTGAAGCTTTCTTT. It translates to CAISPGGMNTEAFF.

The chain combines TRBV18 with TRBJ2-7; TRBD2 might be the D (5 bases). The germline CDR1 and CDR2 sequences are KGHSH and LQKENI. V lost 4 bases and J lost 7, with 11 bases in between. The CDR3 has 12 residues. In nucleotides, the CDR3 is TGTGCCAGCTCACTTGGACTGAAAGAGCAGTACTTC. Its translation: CASSLGLKEQYF.

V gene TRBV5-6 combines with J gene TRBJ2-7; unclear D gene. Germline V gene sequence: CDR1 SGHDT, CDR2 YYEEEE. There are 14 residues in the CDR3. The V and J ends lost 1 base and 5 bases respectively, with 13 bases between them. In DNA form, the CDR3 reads TGTGCCAGCAGCTTGAAGGCCGACGGAAACGAGCAGTACTTC. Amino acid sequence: CASSLKADGNEQYF.

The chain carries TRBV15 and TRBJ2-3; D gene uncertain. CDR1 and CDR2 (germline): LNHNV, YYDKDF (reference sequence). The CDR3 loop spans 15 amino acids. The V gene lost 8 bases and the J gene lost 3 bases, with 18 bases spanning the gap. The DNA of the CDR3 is TGTGCCACCGGACGATGGCTAGAAAAAACAGATACGCAGTATTTT. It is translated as CATGRWLEKTDTQYF.

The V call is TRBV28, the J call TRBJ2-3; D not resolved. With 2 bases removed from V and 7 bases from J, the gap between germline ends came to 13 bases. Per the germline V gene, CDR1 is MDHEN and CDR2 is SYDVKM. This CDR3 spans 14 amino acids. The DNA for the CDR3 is TGTGCCAGCAGTTTAGCGGCAGGACGGAATACGCAGTATTTT. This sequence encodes CASSLAAGRNTQYF.

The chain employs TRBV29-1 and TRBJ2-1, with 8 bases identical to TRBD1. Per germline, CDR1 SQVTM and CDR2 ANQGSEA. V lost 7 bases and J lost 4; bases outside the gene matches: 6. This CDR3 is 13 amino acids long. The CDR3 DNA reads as TGCAGCGGTGGACAGGGCCCATACAATGAGCAGTTCTTC. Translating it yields CSGGQGPYNEQFF.

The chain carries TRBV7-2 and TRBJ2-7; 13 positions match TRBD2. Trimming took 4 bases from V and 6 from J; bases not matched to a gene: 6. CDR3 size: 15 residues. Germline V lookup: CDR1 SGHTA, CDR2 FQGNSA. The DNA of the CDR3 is TGTGCCAGCAGCTCACGGACTAGCGGGAGCCGCGAGCAGTACTTC. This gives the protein CASSSRTSGSREQYF.

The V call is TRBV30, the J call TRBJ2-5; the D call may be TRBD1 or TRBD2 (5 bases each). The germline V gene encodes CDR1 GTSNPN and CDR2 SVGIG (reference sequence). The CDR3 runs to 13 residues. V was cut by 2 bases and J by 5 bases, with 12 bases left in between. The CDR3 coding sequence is TGTGCCTGGAGTATTGGGACCGGGGAGACCCAGTACTTC. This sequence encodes CAWSIGTGETQYF.

The CDR3 region is CAWSVFGQNNQPQHF. The CDR3 region has the DNA TGTGCCTGGAGTGTTTTTGGGCAGAACAATCAGCCCCAGCATTTT. This chain joins TRBV30 and TRBJ1-5; D gene unclear. V lost 0 bases to trimming and J lost 3 bases, with 12 bases between them. Germline V gene data show CDR1 as GTSNPN and CDR2 as SVGIG (reference sequence). The CDR3 consists of 15 residues.

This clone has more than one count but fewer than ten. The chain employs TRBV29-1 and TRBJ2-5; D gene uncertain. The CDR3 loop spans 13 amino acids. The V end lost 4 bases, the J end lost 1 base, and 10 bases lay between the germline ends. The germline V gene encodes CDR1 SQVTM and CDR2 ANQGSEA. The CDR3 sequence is CSVATAAQETQYF. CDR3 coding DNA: TGCAGCGTTGCAACCGCAGCCCAAGAGACCCAGTACTTC.

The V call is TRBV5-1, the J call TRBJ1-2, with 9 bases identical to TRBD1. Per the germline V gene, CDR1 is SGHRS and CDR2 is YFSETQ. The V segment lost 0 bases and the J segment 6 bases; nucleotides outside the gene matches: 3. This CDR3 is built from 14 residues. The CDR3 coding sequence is TGCGCCAGCAGCTTGGAGGGACAGGGCAATGGCTACACCTTC. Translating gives CASSLEGQGNGYTF.

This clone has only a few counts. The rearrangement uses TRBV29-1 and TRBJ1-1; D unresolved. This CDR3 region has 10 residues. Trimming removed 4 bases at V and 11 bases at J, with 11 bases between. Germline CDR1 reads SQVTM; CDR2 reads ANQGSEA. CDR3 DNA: TGCAGCGTTGTGGGGTGGTCCGCTTTCTTT. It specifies CSVVGWSAFF.

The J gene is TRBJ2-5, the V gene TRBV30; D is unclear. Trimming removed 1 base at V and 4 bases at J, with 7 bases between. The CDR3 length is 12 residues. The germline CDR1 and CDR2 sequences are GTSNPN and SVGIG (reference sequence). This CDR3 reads CAWSGPPETQYF. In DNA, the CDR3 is TGTGCCTGGAGTGGACCGCCAGAGACCCAGTACTTC.

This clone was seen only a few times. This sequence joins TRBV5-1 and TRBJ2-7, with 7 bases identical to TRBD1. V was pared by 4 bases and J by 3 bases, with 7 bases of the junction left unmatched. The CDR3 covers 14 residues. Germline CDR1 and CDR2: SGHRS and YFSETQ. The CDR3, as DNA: TGCGCCAGCAGCCCGGGACAGCACCACTACGAGCAGTACTTC. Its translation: CASSPGQHHYEQYF.

The CDR3 DNA reads as TGTGCCAGCACGCCAGGGGGCTATGGCTACACCTTC. It translates to CASTPGGYGYTF. V usage is TRBV7-9 and J usage is TRBJ1-2; the match to TRBD1 covers 7 bases. The V gene's germline CDR1 is SEHNR and CDR2 FQNEAQ (reference sequence). This CDR3 comprises 12 residues. Trimming took 7 bases from V and 4 from J; bases not matched to a gene: 3.

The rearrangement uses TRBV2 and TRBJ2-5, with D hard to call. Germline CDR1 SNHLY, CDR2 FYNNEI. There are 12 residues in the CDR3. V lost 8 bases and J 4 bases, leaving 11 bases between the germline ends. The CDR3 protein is CASGGIGETQYF. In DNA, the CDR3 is TGTGCCAGCGGCGGTATCGGAGAGACCCAGTACTTC.